Listed below are T cell receptor beta chains from one sample, sequenced in a study of beta chain features in type 1 diabetes. The assay was immunoSEQ multiplex PCR, and TCRdb's table has in-frame clones only and misses some. The sample lists fewer than 250,000 clones; 12% to 15% were seen once. Sequencing was done on a sample of naive CD4+ T cells from blood. These receptors originate from a woman aged 40 to 50 in good health. The CDR3 runs from the conserved cysteine through the conserved F or W. Fields, in order: V gene, clone size, J gene, D gene, CDR3 protein, CDR3 DNA. A D gene is named only where the DNA matches it firmly. Rows may omit the clone size; those that give it use once, few, many or a size class.

v_gene: TRBV5-4; abundance: .; j_gene: TRBJ1-6; d_gene: TRBD1; CDR3aa: CASSLDRGSPLHF; CDR3nt: TGTGCCAGCAGCCTGGACAGGGGGTCACCCCTCCACTTT
v_gene: TRBV6-5; abundance: .; j_gene: TRBJ1-2; d_gene: .; CDR3aa: CASSPWTGNYGYTF; CDR3nt: TGTGCCAGCAGTCCCTGGACGGGGAACTATGGCTACACCTTC
v_gene: TRBV7-9; abundance: few; j_gene: TRBJ2-5; d_gene: TRBD2; CDR3aa: CASSAGDYETQYF; CDR3nt: TGTGCCAGCAGCGCTGGGGACTACGAGACCCAGTACTTC
v_gene: TRBV29-1; abundance: few; j_gene: TRBJ2-6; d_gene: .; CDR3aa: CSVEQEPSGANVLTF; CDR3nt: TGCAGCGTGGAACAGGAACCCTCTGGGGCCAACGTCCTGACTTTC
v_gene: TRBV6-1; abundance: .; j_gene: TRBJ1-2; d_gene: TRBD1; CDR3aa: CASSQTGGGGYTF; CDR3nt: TGTGCCAGCAGTCAAACAGGGGGTGGGGGCTACACCTTC
v_gene: TRBV6-5; abundance: .; j_gene: TRBJ1-5; d_gene: .; CDR3aa: CASSYHTEGQPQHF; CDR3nt: TGTGCCAGCAGTTACCATACGGAGGGTCAGCCCCAGCATTTT
v_gene: TRBV19; abundance: .; j_gene: TRBJ1-2; d_gene: .; CDR3aa: CASRPGRLANYGYTF; CDR3nt: TGTGCCAGTAGGCCAGGCAGGCTAGCCAACTATGGCTACACCTTC
v_gene: TRBV9; abundance: .; j_gene: TRBJ2-3; d_gene: TRBD2; CDR3aa: CASSGTSGGAGTDTQYF; CDR3nt: TGTGCCAGCAGCGGGACTAGCGGGGGGGCCGGCACAGATACGCAGTATTTT
v_gene: TRBV6-6; abundance: few; j_gene: TRBJ1-5; d_gene: .; CDR3aa: CASSYPGRGQPQHF; CDR3nt: TGTGCCAGCAGTTACCCGGGAAGAGGACAGCCCCAGCATTTT
v_gene: TRBV18; abundance: .; j_gene: TRBJ1-6; d_gene: .; CDR3aa: CASSQGVQNSPLHF; CDR3nt: TGTGCCAGCTCACAGGGGGTTCAAAATTCACCCCTCCACTTT
v_gene: TRBV7-9; abundance: .; j_gene: TRBJ1-2; d_gene: TRBD1; CDR3aa: CASSFGQDYGYTF; CDR3nt: TGTGCCAGCAGCTTTGGACAGGACTATGGCTACACCTTC
v_gene: TRBV6-1; abundance: few; j_gene: TRBJ1-5; d_gene: .; CDR3aa: CASTWRDNQPQHF; CDR3nt: TGTGCCAGCACTTGGCGGGATAATCAGCCCCAGCATTTT
v_gene: TRBV9; abundance: .; j_gene: TRBJ2-3; d_gene: .; CDR3aa: CASSVRGAPDTQYF; CDR3nt: TGTGCCAGCAGCGTCCGGGGGGCCCCAGATACGCAGTATTTT
v_gene: TRBV14; abundance: .; j_gene: TRBJ2-1; d_gene: .; CDR3aa: CASSHGSSYNEQFF; CDR3nt: TGTGCCAGCAGCCACGGTAGCTCCTACAATGAGCAGTTCTTC
v_gene: TRBV29-1; abundance: .; j_gene: TRBJ2-7; d_gene: .; CDR3aa: CSPGILSYEQYF; CDR3nt: TGCAGCCCCGGGATTCTGAGCTACGAGCAGTACTTC
v_gene: TRBV5-4; abundance: many; j_gene: TRBJ2-7; d_gene: TRBD1; CDR3aa: CASSGGQDYEQYF; CDR3nt: TGTGCCAGCAGCGGGGGACAGGACTACGAGCAGTACTTC
v_gene: TRBV30; abundance: .; j_gene: TRBJ1-6; d_gene: TRBD1; CDR3aa: CAWSQRSGTGDSPLHF; CDR3nt: TGTGCCTGGAGTCAACGATCCGGGACAGGGGATTCACCCCTCCACTTT
v_gene: TRBV6-5; abundance: few; j_gene: TRBJ2-7; d_gene: .; CDR3aa: CASSYSEPGYQYEQYF; CDR3nt: TGTGCCAGCAGTTACTCGGAGCCAGGGTATCAGTACGAGCAGTACTTC
v_gene: TRBV7-8; abundance: few; j_gene: TRBJ2-3; d_gene: TRBD1; CDR3aa: CASSLREGAWADTQYF; CDR3nt: TGTGCCAGCAGCTTAAGAGAGGGGGCATGGGCAGATACGCAGTATTTT
v_gene: TRBV7-9; abundance: .; j_gene: TRBJ1-1; d_gene: TRBD1; CDR3aa: CASSWDRGGSTEAFF; CDR3nt: TGTGCCAGCAGCTGGGACAGGGGAGGGAGCACTGAAGCTTTCTTT
v_gene: TRBV4-1; abundance: .; j_gene: TRBJ1-5; d_gene: .; CDR3aa: CASSQGWGDNQPQHF; CDR3nt: TGCGCCAGCAGCCAAGGATGGGGGGACAATCAGCCCCAGCATTTT
v_gene: TRBV2; abundance: few; j_gene: TRBJ2-3; d_gene: TRBD2; CDR3aa: CASRPGTSGGSDTQYF; CDR3nt: TGTGCCAGCAGACCAGGGACTAGCGGGGGGTCAGATACGCAGTATTTT
v_gene: TRBV7-2; abundance: few; j_gene: TRBJ1-5; d_gene: .; CDR3aa: CASSLGNRDGQPQHF; CDR3nt: TGTGCCAGCAGCTTGGGTAACAGGGACGGGCAGCCCCAGCATTTT
v_gene: TRBV7-2; abundance: few; j_gene: TRBJ1-6; d_gene: .; CDR3aa: CASRAGREGSPLHF; CDR3nt: TGTGCCAGCAGGGCGGGAAGGGAAGGGTCACCCCTCCACTTT
v_gene: TRBV11-2; abundance: .; j_gene: TRBJ1-6; d_gene: .; CDR3aa: CASSPTLQGANSPLHF; CDR3nt: TGTGCCAGCAGCCCAACCCTACAGGGTGCTAATTCACCCCTCCACTTT
v_gene: TRBV5-1; abundance: .; j_gene: TRBJ2-7; d_gene: TRBD1; CDR3aa: CASSTMDRGQGAGEQYF; CDR3nt: TGCGCCAGCAGCACGATGGACCGGGGACAGGGGGCGGGGGAGCAGTACTTC
v_gene: TRBV19; abundance: .; j_gene: TRBJ1-5; d_gene: TRBD1; CDR3aa: CASSLRTGNQPQHF; CDR3nt: TGTGCCAGTAGTCTCAGGACAGGTAATCAGCCCCAGCATTTT
v_gene: TRBV11-2; abundance: few; j_gene: TRBJ2-5; d_gene: TRBD2; CDR3aa: CASSYGGALQETQYF; CDR3nt: TGTGCCAGCAGCTACGGGGGGGCCCTCCAAGAGACCCAGTACTTC
v_gene: TRBV30; abundance: .; j_gene: TRBJ2-3; d_gene: .; CDR3aa: CAWGDFLTQYF; CDR3nt: TGTGCCTGGGGGGACTTTCTAACGCAGTATTTT
v_gene: TRBV7-6; abundance: .; j_gene: TRBJ2-5; d_gene: TRBD2; CDR3aa: CASSSVAGGQETQYF; CDR3nt: TGTGCCAGCAGCTCCGTGGCGGGGGGACAAGAGACCCAGTACTTC
v_gene: TRBV7-2; abundance: few; j_gene: TRBJ2-5; d_gene: .; CDR3aa: CASSLSLRGSQETQYF; CDR3nt: TGTGCCAGCAGCTTAAGTCTACGGGGGTCACAAGAGACCCAGTACTTC
v_gene: TRBV18; abundance: .; j_gene: TRBJ2-7; d_gene: TRBD1; CDR3aa: CASSPPQGYEQYF; CDR3nt: TGTGCCAGCTCACCACCACAGGGGTACGAGCAGTACTTC
v_gene: TRBV19; abundance: few; j_gene: TRBJ1-5; d_gene: .; CDR3aa: CASSLGAHDQPQHF; CDR3nt: TGTGCCAGCTCTCTGGGGGCGCATGATCAGCCCCAGCATTTT
v_gene: TRBV19; abundance: few; j_gene: TRBJ1-5; d_gene: .; CDR3aa: CASSIQINQPQHF; CDR3nt: TGTGCCAGTAGTATCCAGATAAATCAGCCCCAGCATTTT
v_gene: TRBV2; abundance: few; j_gene: TRBJ1-5; d_gene: TRBD1; CDR3aa: CASSEEQGARQPQHF; CDR3nt: TGTGCCAGCAGTGAAGAACAGGGGGCGAGACAGCCCCAGCATTTT
v_gene: TRBV19; abundance: few; j_gene: TRBJ2-7; d_gene: TRBD1; CDR3aa: CASSRFGTGAAYEQYF; CDR3nt: TGTGCCAGTAGTAGGTTCGGGACAGGGGCCGCCTACGAGCAGTACTTC
v_gene: TRBV6-1; abundance: few; j_gene: TRBJ2-7; d_gene: .; CDR3aa: CASSVQGSEQYF; CDR3nt: TGTGCCAGCAGTGTACAGGGTTCCGAGCAGTACTTC
v_gene: TRBV6-5; abundance: .; j_gene: TRBJ1-2; d_gene: .; CDR3aa: CASSQTSGYGYTF; CDR3nt: TGTGCCAGCAGTCAGACATCTGGCTATGGCTACACCTTC
v_gene: TRBV5-1; abundance: few; j_gene: TRBJ2-3; d_gene: TRBD2; CDR3aa: CASSTGLAGGTDTQYF; CDR3nt: TGCGCCAGCAGCACCGGACTAGCGGGGGGAACAGATACGCAGTATTTT
v_gene: TRBV5-6; abundance: .; j_gene: TRBJ1-5; d_gene: .; CDR3aa: CASSDQGRGPQHF; CDR3nt: TGTGCCAGCAGCGATCAGGGTCGAGGGCCCCAGCATTTT
v_gene: TRBV7-9; abundance: few; j_gene: TRBJ2-7; d_gene: TRBD1; CDR3aa: CASSLARTGAGSYEQYF; CDR3nt: TGTGCCAGCAGCTTAGCGAGGACAGGGGCTGGGTCCTACGAGCAGTACTTC
v_gene: TRBV7-8; abundance: .; j_gene: TRBJ2-7; d_gene: TRBD1; CDR3aa: CASSSGRGQGAYEQYF; CDR3nt: TGTGCCAGCAGCTCGGGGAGGGGACAGGGAGCCTACGAGCAGTACTTC
v_gene: TRBV7-2; abundance: .; j_gene: TRBJ2-7; d_gene: .; CDR3aa: CASSWDTSYEQYF; CDR3nt: TGTGCCAGCAGTTGGGACACCTCCTACGAGCAGTACTTC
v_gene: TRBV6-5; abundance: .; j_gene: TRBJ2-5; d_gene: .; CDR3aa: CASGNQETQYF; CDR3nt: TGTGCCTCAGGGAACCAAGAGACCCAGTACTTC
v_gene: TRBV14; abundance: few; j_gene: TRBJ2-7; d_gene: .; CDR3aa: CASSQGGTSRVPYEQYF; CDR3nt: TGTGCCAGCAGCCAAGGAGGCACAAGTCGGGTCCCCTACGAGCAGTACTTC
v_gene: TRBV5-6; abundance: .; j_gene: TRBJ2-1; d_gene: .; CDR3aa: CASSGGTAYNEQFF; CDR3nt: TGTGCCAGCAGCGGCGGGACGGCCTACAATGAGCAGTTCTTC
v_gene: TRBV12-5; abundance: few; j_gene: TRBJ2-1; d_gene: .; CDR3aa: CASGFTESNEQFF; CDR3nt: TGTGCTAGTGGTTTTACCGAGTCGAATGAGCAGTTCTTC
v_gene: TRBV27; abundance: few; j_gene: TRBJ1-4; d_gene: .; CDR3aa: CASSPETGYNEKLFF; CDR3nt: TGTGCCAGCAGTCCGGAGACAGGCTATAATGAAAAACTGTTTTTT
v_gene: TRBV7-2; abundance: few; j_gene: TRBJ1-2; d_gene: TRBD1; CDR3aa: CASSPPPGQGYGYTF; CDR3nt: TGTGCCAGCAGCCCCCCCCCTGGACAGGGTTATGGCTACACCTTC
v_gene: TRBV10-3; abundance: few; j_gene: TRBJ1-2; d_gene: .; CDR3aa: CAISESREGYTF; CDR3nt: TGTGCCATCAGTGAGAGCCGGGAGGGCTACACCTTC
v_gene: TRBV2; abundance: few; j_gene: TRBJ1-2; d_gene: .; CDR3aa: CASSEALRGGSTGYTF; CDR3nt: TGTGCCAGCAGTGAAGCGCTTCGCGGGGGCTCAACTGGCTACACCTTC
v_gene: TRBV27; abundance: .; j_gene: TRBJ2-5; d_gene: .; CDR3aa: CASSPSPQGSWETQYF; CDR3nt: TGTGCCAGCAGCCCGTCTCCTCAGGGGAGTTGGGAGACCCAGTACTTC
v_gene: TRBV11-2; abundance: few; j_gene: TRBJ2-5; d_gene: .; CDR3aa: CASSFVAMETQYF; CDR3nt: TGTGCCAGCAGCTTTGTTGCGATGGAGACCCAGTACTTC
v_gene: TRBV29-1; abundance: .; j_gene: TRBJ2-7; d_gene: TRBD1; CDR3aa: CSIALDRGWEQYF; CDR3nt: TGCAGCATAGCCTTGGACAGGGGGTGGGAGCAGTACTTC